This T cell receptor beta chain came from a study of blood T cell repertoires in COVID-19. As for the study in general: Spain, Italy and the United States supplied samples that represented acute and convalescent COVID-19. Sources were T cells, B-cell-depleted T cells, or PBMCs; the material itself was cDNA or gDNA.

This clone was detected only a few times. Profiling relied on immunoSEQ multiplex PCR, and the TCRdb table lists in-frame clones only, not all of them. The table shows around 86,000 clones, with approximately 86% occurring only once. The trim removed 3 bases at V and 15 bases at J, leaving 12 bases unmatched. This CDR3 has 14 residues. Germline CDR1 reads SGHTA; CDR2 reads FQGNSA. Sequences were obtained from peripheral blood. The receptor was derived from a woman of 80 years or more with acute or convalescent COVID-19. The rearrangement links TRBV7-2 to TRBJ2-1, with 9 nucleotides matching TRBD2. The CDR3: CASSLQREAPPRFF. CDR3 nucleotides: TGTGCCAGCAGCTTGCAGCGGGAGGCCCCCCCTCGGTTCTTC. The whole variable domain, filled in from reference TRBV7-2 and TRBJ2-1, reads GAGVSQSPSNKVTEKGKDVELRCDPISGHTALYWYRQSLGQGLEFLIYFQGNSAPDKSGLPSDRFSAERTGGSVSTLTIQRTQQEDSAVYLCASSLQREAPPRFFGPGTRLTVL.